This TCR beta chain was identified during a study of T cells in Graves' hyperthyroidism and ophthalmopathy. Regions amplified from RNA transcripts were the TCR beta CDR3 regions. During a first-round RT-PCR of the TCR CDR3, the HTBI primer set was used. MiXCR, applied by TCRdb to the multiplex PCR reads, yields one record per CDR3 protein. The repertoire has roughly 570,000 distinct CDR3 sequences, around a sixth of them found once; the top ten carry 6.5% to 8%. This CDR3 comprises 16 residues. Losses at the gene ends were 4 bases for V and 8 bases for J; bases not matched to a gene: 10. CDR1 SGHVS and CDR2 FQNEAQ come from the germline V gene.

This chain uses TRBV7-8 with TRBJ2-1; 11 nucleotides align to TRBD2. The TCR comes from a woman aged 30 to 39 with Graves' hyperthyroidism. The sample consisted of blood. The CDR3 is CASSSTVLAGEDEQFF. In DNA, the CDR3 is TGTGCCAGCAGCTCGACGGTACTAGCGGGAGAGGATGAGCAGTTCTTC.